This TCR beta chain stems from a study of T cell changes during pregnancy in multiple sclerosis. Measured with immunoSEQ multiplex PCR; TCRdb has only the in-frame clones, and not every one. The sample has about 33,000 clones; roughly nine tenths are singletons. Germline V gives CDR1 LNHNV, CDR2 YYDKDF (reference sequence). This CDR3 comprises 16 residues. With V trimmed by 0 bases and J by 6 bases, 7 bases remained unmatched. Here the sequenced sample was CD4+ T cells from peripheral blood mononuclear cells, taken in the second trimester of pregnancy. V and J are TRBV15 and TRBJ1-4; the match to TRBD1 covers 7 bases. The receptor was isolated from a female donor in good health, enrolled as a control in a pregnancy study. The CDR3 reads CATSRDAGQNHEKLFF. The CDR3 region has the DNA TGTGCCACCAGCAGAGATGCGGGACAGAATCATGAAAAACTGTTTTTT.